This paragraph reports one T cell receptor beta chain. These data are taken from a study of cytomegalovirus exposure and HLA in healthy donors. Study in general: The 130 or so validation repertoires were reported in a later analysis to have been generated on the same platform as the approximately 700 first-cohort repertoires.

Produced via immunoSEQ multiplex PCR; TCRdb's table is partial and in-frame only. The sample has tens of thousands of clones, approximately 94% seen once. A roughly 120-subject validation cohort, separate from the roughly 680-subject first cohort, supplied the donors. The CDR3 runs to 16 residues. With 4 bases clipped from V and 2 bases from J, the junction kept 10 bases outside the gene matches. CDR1 SGHRS and CDR2 YFSETQ come from the germline V gene. This TCR was sampled from a woman between 18 and 30 years old in good health and CMV-seronegative. This rearrangement joins TRBV5-1 to TRBJ2-5; TRBD1 aligns across 8 bases. Sequencing was carried out using PBMCs. Here the CDR3 reads CASSLRQGRSQETQYF. CDR3 nucleotides: TGCGCCAGCAGCCTCAGACAGGGGAGAAGTCAAGAGACCCAGTACTTC.